These 29 T cell receptor beta chains were sequenced from one sample in a study of identical twins. One entry per CDR3 protein results from TCRdb running MiXCR on the 5' RACE reads. The data contain 500,000 or so distinct CDR3 sequences, 12% to 15% of them singletons. This sample was also put to use in a study of yellow fever vaccine responses in identical twins.

Sequenced input: CD4+ T cells sorted from blood. These receptors were taken from a young woman in good health.

This clonotype was counted at least ten times. This chain links TRBV29-1 with TRBJ2-1; D may be TRBD1 or TRBD2 (5 bases each). CDR1 and CDR2 from the germline V gene are SQVTM and ANQGSEA. V was cut by 2 bases and J by 0 bases, with 14 bases left in between. The CDR3 covers 16 residues. CDR3 loop: CSVELYGGDSYNEQFF. Here the CDR3 DNA reads TGCAGCGTTGAATTATATGGGGGAGACTCCTACAATGAGCAGTTCTTC.

There are a few counts of this clonotype. V is TRBV2 and J is TRBJ2-5; D not certain. In germline, CDR1 is SNHLY, CDR2 FYNNEI. The CDR3 is made up of 11 amino acids. V dropped 8 bases and J dropped 3 bases, with 7 bases sitting between them. CDR3 sequence (DNA): TGTGCCAGCGATAGAGAAGAGACCCAGTACTTC. This gives the protein CASDREETQYF.

This clonotype turned up a few times. The chain recombines TRBV29-1 with TRBJ2-7; D might be TRBD1 (6 bases). V lost 0 bases to trimming and J lost 0 bases, with 12 bases between them. This CDR3 comprises 15 residues. Germline values: CDR1 SQVTM, CDR2 ANQGSEA. The CDR3 sequence is CSVEDPSRGSYEQYF. The DNA for the CDR3 is TGCAGCGTTGAAGATCCTAGCAGGGGCTCCTACGAGCAGTACTTC.

In this sample, this clonotype turned up a few times. J is TRBJ2-1 and V is TRBV6-1; 7 bases line up with TRBD2. V lost 10 bases, J lost 0 bases, and 9 bases stayed unmatched. This CDR3 is built from 15 residues. Germline CDR1 MNHNS, CDR2 SASEGT. DNA of the CDR3: TGTGCCACCGCAACACTAGCGACCTCCTACAATGAGCAGTTCTTC. As protein: CATATLATSYNEQFF.

This clonotype was counted only a few times. This chain joins TRBV6-2 or TRBV6-3 and TRBJ2-1; tentative D call: TRBD1 (6 bases). Germline V gene data show CDR1 as MNHEY and CDR2 as SVGEGT. This CDR3 is 15 amino acids long. Deletions cut 5 bases from V and 0 bases from J, with 11 bases between. For the CDR3, the DNA is TGTGCCAGCAGTGACGACAGGACCTCCTACAATGAGCAGTTCTTC. Translated, it gives CASSDDRTSYNEQFF.

The chain joins TRBV11-2 to TRBJ1-5; D is unresolved. CDR1 and CDR2 from the germline V gene are SGHAT and FQNNGV. This CDR3 spans 15 amino acids. Deletions cut 1 base from V and 4 bases from J, with 11 bases between. CDR3 residues: CASSLGAGPNQPQHF. The CDR3 region has the DNA TGTGCCAGCAGCTTAGGAGCAGGCCCTAATCAGCCCCAGCATTTT.

This chain connects TRBV7-9 to TRBJ2-7, with TRBD2 matching over 7 bases. Germline V gene data show CDR1 as SEHNR and CDR2 as FQNEAQ (reference sequence). The CDR3 loop spans 17 amino acids. Trimming at V came to 5 bases and at J to 2 bases, leaving 15 bases not matched to a gene. CDR3 protein: CASSARIGLAVPYEQYF. CDR3 DNA: TGTGCCAGCAGCGCCCGCATCGGGCTAGCGGTACCCTACGAGCAGTACTTC.

This chain links TRBV7-6 with TRBJ2-3; tentatively, D is TRBD1 (5 bases). The CDR3 runs 15 residues. Germline CDR1 and CDR2: SGHVS and FNYEAQ. V was clipped by 5 bases and J by 0 bases, with 12 bases between them. CDR3: CASSQGPQSTDTQYF. In DNA form, the CDR3 reads TGTGCCAGCAGCCAGGGCCCACAAAGCACAGATACGCAGTATTTT.

This clonotype was seen only a few times. This chain joins TRBV7-2 and TRBJ2-4; D unclear. Germline V gives CDR1 SGHTA, CDR2 FQGNSA. Trimming pared 5 bases from V and 5 bases from J, leaving 10 bases between. The CDR3 is 13 residues long. The CDR3 here is CASSLGLQNIQYF. DNA of the CDR3: TGTGCCAGCAGCCTCGGGCTCCAAAACATTCAGTACTTC.

This clonotype was observed a handful of times. The rearrangement links TRBV7-2 to TRBJ2-1; unclear D gene. The CDR3 sequence is 15 residues long. Germline CDR1 and CDR2: SGHTA and FQGNSA. The V gene lost 1 base and the J gene lost 5 bases, with 12 bases spanning the gap. The CDR3 reads CASSLEATLNNEQFF. CDR3 nucleotides: TGTGCCAGCAGCTTAGAAGCGACTTTAAACAATGAGCAGTTCTTC.

This clonotype has at least ten counts. The CDR3 loop is CASSRTYNEQFF. CDR3 in DNA: TGTGCCAGCAGTCGGACGTACAATGAGCAGTTCTTC. V is TRBV28 and J is TRBJ2-1; no firm D call. Trimming took 5 bases from V and 4 from J, leaving 6 bases between them. In germline, CDR1 is MDHEN, CDR2 SYDVKM. The CDR3 contains 12 residues.

This clonotype was found many times. This chain uses TRBV3-1 with TRBJ1-1, with a weak D call TRBD1 (5 bases). The V gene lost 2 bases and the J gene lost 7 bases, with 11 bases spanning the gap. The CDR3 loop spans 13 amino acids. Germline V gene data show CDR1 as LGHDT and CDR2 as YNNKEL (reference sequence). CDR3 coding DNA: TGTGCCAGCAGCCAAATATCGGGGCTTGAAGCTTTCTTT. Translating it yields CASSQISGLEAFF.

This clonotype has just a few counts. The V and J genes are TRBV27 and TRBJ2-1; D possibly matches TRBD1 or TRBD2 (6 bases each). V dropped 6 bases and J dropped 0 bases, with 15 bases sitting between them. The CDR3 is made up of 16 amino acids. Germline V gene lookup returns CDR1 MNHEY and CDR2 SMNVEV (reference sequence). The CDR3 sequence: CASRPEGEFSYNEQFF. The DNA of the CDR3 is TGTGCCAGCAGGCCGGAGGGGGAATTCTCCTACAATGAGCAGTTCTTC.

This sequence joins TRBV6-6 and TRBJ2-7; 7 bases agree with TRBD1. Germline V gives CDR1 MNHNY, CDR2 SVGAGI (reference sequence). The CDR3 is 12 amino acids. The ends lost 5 bases at V and 6 bases at J; junction bases unmatched: 4. Here the CDR3 reads CASSDRAGEQYF. In DNA, the CDR3 is TGTGCCAGCAGTGACAGGGCTGGCGAGCAGTACTTC.

The chain carries TRBV7-2 and TRBJ1-4; tentatively, D is TRBD1 (6 bases). The germline CDR1 and CDR2 sequences are SGHTA and FQGNSA. V gave up 5 bases and J gave up 5 bases, with 12 bases separating them. There are 14 residues in the CDR3. This CDR3 is CASSGGSHNEKLFF. The CDR3 coding sequence is TGTGCCAGCAGCGGGGGCAGTCACAATGAAAAACTGTTTTTT.

The rearrangement joins TRBV15 to TRBJ2-7, with 7 bases lining up with TRBD1. Germline V CDR1 and CDR2: LNHNV, YYDKDF (reference sequence). Trimming took 3 bases from V and 5 from J; bases not matched to a gene: 13. The CDR3 is made up of 16 amino acids. In nucleotides, the CDR3 is TGTGCCACCAGCAGCTGTGCCGGGACAGTGTGCCACGAGCAGTACTTC. Translated: CATSSCAGTVCHEQYF.

This clonotype was detected a few times. V and J are TRBV5-6 and TRBJ1-1; D is ambiguous. The V and J ends lost 1 base and 7 bases respectively, with 8 bases between them. Germline CDR1 reads SGHDT; CDR2 reads YYEEEE. The CDR3 sequence is 12 residues long. CDR3 sequence: CASSLRTVEAFF. CDR3 in DNA: TGTGCCAGCAGCTTGCGAACCGTTGAAGCTTTCTTT.

This clonotype appeared many times. The rearrangement joins TRBV5-1 to TRBJ2-1; maybe TRBD2 (6 bases). V was shortened by 4 bases and J by 10 bases, with 12 bases between the two germline ends. Germline V lookup: CDR1 SGHRS, CDR2 YFSETQ. The CDR3 covers 12 residues. CDR3 sequence reads: CASSNPAGEQFF. DNA for the CDR3: TGCGCCAGCAGCAACCCGGCGGGAGAGCAGTTCTTC.

This clonotype was detected ten times or more. The CDR3 loop is CASSLGQGQETQYF. CDR3 in DNA: TGCGCCAGCAGCTTGGGACAGGGGCAAGAGACCCAGTACTTC. V usage is TRBV5-1 and J usage is TRBJ2-5, with TRBD1 matching 8 bases. This CDR3 region has 14 residues. Germline assignment: CDR1 SGHRS and CDR2 YFSETQ. J was trimmed by 2 bases and V by 0 bases; bases with no gene match: 0.

This clonotype came up a few times. The genes are TRBV7-9 and TRBJ2-7; D possibly corresponds to TRBD1 (7 bases). V dropped 3 bases and J dropped 1 base, with 13 bases sitting between them. The CDR3 has 15 residues. CDR1 and CDR2 (germline): SEHNR, FQNEAQ (reference sequence). The CDR3 nucleotides read TGTGCCAGCAGCTTCGCAGGGGGGATATCCTACGAGCAGTACTTC. It encodes CASSFAGGISYEQYF.

The rearrangement links TRBV28 to TRBJ2-7; D unresolved. Germline V gives CDR1 MDHEN, CDR2 SYDVKM. This CDR3 is built from 14 residues. Trimming pared 7 bases from V and 3 bases from J, leaving 16 bases between. The CDR3 here is CASKVAGSHYEQYF. CDR3 coding DNA: TGTGCCAGCAAGGTAGCCGGAAGCCACTACGAGCAGTACTTC.

This clonotype showed up many times. Here the CDR3 reads CSVEGHGDSSYEQYF. CDR3 DNA sequence: TGCAGCGTTGAAGGCCACGGGGACAGCTCCTACGAGCAGTACTTC. This rearrangement joins TRBV29-1 to TRBJ2-7; the match to TRBD1 covers 7 bases. This CDR3 contains 15 residues. Germline assignment: CDR1 SQVTM and CDR2 ANQGSEA. The J segment lost 0 bases and the V segment lost 1 base, leaving 6 bases of the junction unmatched.

The CDR3 region has the DNA TGTGCCAGCAGTTACCAACCGGGACTAGCGGGGGGGACAGATACGCAGTATTTT. This encodes CASSYQPGLAGGTDTQYF. This chain connects TRBV6-5 to TRBJ2-3; 16 bases map to TRBD2. The germline CDR1 and CDR2 sequences are MNHEY and SVGAGI. The trim removed 2 bases at V and 3 bases at J, leaving 5 bases unmatched. This CDR3 contains 18 residues.

V gene TRBV28 combines with J gene TRBJ2-7; 8 nucleotides match TRBD2. V lost 8 bases to trimming and J lost 7 bases; unmatched junction nucleotides: 10. The CDR3 totals 13 residues. Per the germline V gene, CDR1 is MDHEN and CDR2 is SYDVKM. The CDR3 region is CASQTGGIGEQYF. The CDR3 DNA reads TGTGCCAGCCAAACGGGGGGGATTGGGGAGCAGTACTTC.

This clonotype was seen ten or more times. The V and J genes are TRBV29-1 and TRBJ2-3, with 7 nucleotides matching TRBD1. J was trimmed by 0 bases and V by 5 bases; bases with no gene match: 8. Looked up from germline, CDR1 is SQVTM and CDR2 is ANQGSEA. The CDR3 runs 15 residues. CDR3 protein: CSVQPRDRSTDTQYF. The CDR3 DNA is TGCAGCGTTCAACCCCGGGACAGAAGCACAGATACGCAGTATTTT.

The table lists this clonotype with a few counts. The chain links TRBV5-6 to TRBJ1-1; maybe TRBD1 (5 bases). From germline, CDR1 is SGHDT and CDR2 YYEEEE. Trimming shortened V by 1 base and J by 4 bases, and 11 bases separated the two germline ends. The length of the CDR3 is 14 residues. The CDR3 DNA is TGTGCCAGCAGCTTGTCGTGGGGGGGCACTGAAGCTTTCTTT. This translates into CASSLSWGGTEAFF.

The J gene is TRBJ2-1, the V gene TRBV7-3; 10 bases align to TRBD2. V was pared by 2 bases and J by 2 bases, with 3 bases of the junction left unmatched. Germline CDR1 SGHTA, CDR2 FQGTGA. The CDR3 has 16 amino acids. The CDR3 DNA reads as TGTGCCAGCAGCTTACGAGCGGGGGGGACCTACAATGAGCAGTTCTTC. This sequence encodes CASSLRAGGTYNEQFF.

This sequence joins TRBV4-3 and TRBJ2-3; 12 bases align to TRBD2. Unmatched junction bases numbered 6, after V lost 6 bases and J lost 5 bases. This CDR3 comprises 15 residues. CDR1 and CDR2 (germline): LGHNA, YSLEER. CDR3 loop: CASSPVLAGGDTQYF. In nucleotides, the CDR3 is TGCGCCAGCAGTCCCGTACTAGCGGGAGGAGATACGCAGTATTTT.

This clonotype showed up just a few times. The chain links TRBV12-3 or TRBV12-4 to TRBJ1-2; 11 bases line up with TRBD1. The ends lost 5 bases at V and 8 bases at J; junction bases unmatched: 10. This CDR3 region has 15 residues. Written as DNA, the CDR3 is TGTGCCAGCAGTCTACGGACAGGGGGCGCGGCGGGCTACACCTTC. Amino acids: CASSLRTGGAAGYTF.